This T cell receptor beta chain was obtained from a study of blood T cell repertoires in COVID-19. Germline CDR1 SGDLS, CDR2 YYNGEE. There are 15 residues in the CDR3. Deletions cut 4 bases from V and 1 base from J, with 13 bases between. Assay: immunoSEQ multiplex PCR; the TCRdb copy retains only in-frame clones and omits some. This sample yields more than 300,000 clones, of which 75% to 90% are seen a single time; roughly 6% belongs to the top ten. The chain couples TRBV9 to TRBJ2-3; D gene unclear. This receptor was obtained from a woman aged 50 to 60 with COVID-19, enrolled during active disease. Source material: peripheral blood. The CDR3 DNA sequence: TGTGCCAGCAGCCTTCAAATTTCGGGCACAGATACGCAGTATTTT. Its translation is CASSLQISGTDTQYF.